This T cell receptor (beta chain) originates from a study of blood T cells in healthy people across ages. A second PCR, run for about 7 to 11 cycles, used a sample-barcoded 5' primer plus a J-beta primer mix. TCRdb re-analysed the 5' RACE reads in MiXCR, keeping a single row per CDR3 protein. The table lists 1.5 million to 2 million distinct CDR3 sequences, over 25% of them singletons, with about 8% in the top ten. The CDR3 is made up of 14 amino acids. V lost 3 bases to trimming and J lost 7 bases, with 19 bases between them. The germline CDR1 and CDR2 sequences are DFQATT and SNEGSKA (reference sequence). This clonotype was observed a few times. Its antigen is unknown. The study's findings and limits: A strong correlation was seen between TCR beta diversity and naive T cell percentage.

The receptor comes from a woman in her twenties or thirties in good health. V gene TRBV20-1 combines with J gene TRBJ2-7; D not certain. The sequenced material came from blood. CDR3 nucleotides: TGCAGTGCTAGCTCTCCAGCAACCTACAATGAGCAGTACTTC. Its translation: CSASSPATYNEQYF.